This T cell receptor beta chain derives from a study of patients and donors after allogeneic stem cell transplantation. TCRdb used MiXCR to reprocess the RT-PCR reads, holding one entry per CDR3 protein. The table has about 960,000 distinct CDR3 sequences, over 15% seen once. Germline lookup yields CDR1 SEHNR and CDR2 FQNEAQ (reference sequence). The CDR3 totals 15 residues. The V end was cut by 4 bases, the J end by 3 bases, with 16 bases between. In this sample, this clonotype turned up a few times. Material: blood, either unsorted or a sorted T cell fraction (not recorded which). The chain combines TRBV7-9 with TRBJ2-7; D possibly corresponds to TRBD1 (5 bases). This sequence originates from a human donor who was either an allogeneic HSCT recipient or a stem cell or donor lymphocyte infusion donor (not recorded which). It is not recorded whose cells these are; they may come from a transplant donor. The CDR3 coding sequence is TGTGCCAGCAGCTATCAGGGTCGCCCCAACTACGAGCAGTACTTC. It is translated as CASSYQGRPNYEQYF.